The T cell receptor (beta chain) under discussion was sequenced for a study of blood T cells in healthy people across ages. This CDR3 region has 14 residues. The J segment lost 5 bases and the V segment lost 7 bases, leaving 8 bases of the junction unmatched. Germline CDR1 reads SQVTM; CDR2 reads ANQGSEA. As to this clonotype: Its antigen is unidentified.

A sample-barcoded 5' primer and a J-beta primer mix were used in a second PCR of about 7 to 12 cycles. Each cDNA molecule received a tag from a template-switch adaptor that had 12 random nucleotides. TCRdb reanalysed the 5' RACE reads using MiXCR and keeps one entry per CDR3 protein. The repertoire holds about 580,000 distinct CDR3 sequences, with 47% as singletons. Each sample yielded at least 6 million isolated PBMCs. Study conclusions and caveats: CMV status of donors was not determined, possibly confounding expanded clonotype changes. The long-lived group displayed more naive CD4+ cells, plus higher diversity, than the aged donors did.

Material for sequencing was blood. This chain uses TRBV29-1 with TRBJ2-2; 9 bases map to TRBD2. The clonotype comes from a man aged 80 or over in good health. This chain's CDR3 is CSGTLAGGTGELFF. DNA of the CDR3: TGCAGCGGTACCTTGGCGGGAGGGACCGGGGAGCTGTTTTTT.